This TCR beta chain was identified in a study of blood T cell repertoires in COVID-19. The germline CDR1 and CDR2 sequences are SEHNR and FQNEAQ (reference sequence). This CDR3 has 16 amino acids. V gave up 2 bases and J gave up 5 bases; unmatched junction bases: 10. The protocol was immunoSEQ multiplex PCR, while the TCRdb copy is restricted to in-frame clones and leaves out a portion. The data hold some 320,000 clones, with 89% observed a single time. The sequencing input was PBMCs or T cells enriched from blood (not recorded which). This TCR was recovered from a woman in her fifties or sixties who had been exposed to COVID-19. The chain employs TRBV7-9 and TRBJ1-1; 8 bases are shared with TRBD1. The chain's CDR3 is CASSLRSGGAETEAFF. In DNA, the CDR3 is TGTGCCAGCAGCTTACGGTCAGGGGGCGCGGAAACTGAAGCTTTCTTT.